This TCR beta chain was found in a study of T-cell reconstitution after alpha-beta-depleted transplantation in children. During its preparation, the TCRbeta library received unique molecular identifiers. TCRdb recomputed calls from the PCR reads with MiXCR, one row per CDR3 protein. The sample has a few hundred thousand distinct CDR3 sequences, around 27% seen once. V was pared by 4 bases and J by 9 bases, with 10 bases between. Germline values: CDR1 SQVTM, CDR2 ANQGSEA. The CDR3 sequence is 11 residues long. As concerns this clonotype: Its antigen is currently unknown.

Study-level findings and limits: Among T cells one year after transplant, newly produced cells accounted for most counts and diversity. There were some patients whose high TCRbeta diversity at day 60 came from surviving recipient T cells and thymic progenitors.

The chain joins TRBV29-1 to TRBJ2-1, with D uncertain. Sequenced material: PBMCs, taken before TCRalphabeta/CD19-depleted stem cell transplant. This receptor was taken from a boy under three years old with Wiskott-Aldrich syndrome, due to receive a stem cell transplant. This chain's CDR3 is CSVVFFFEQFF. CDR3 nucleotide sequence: TGCAGCGTTGTTTTTTTCTTTGAGCAGTTCTTC.